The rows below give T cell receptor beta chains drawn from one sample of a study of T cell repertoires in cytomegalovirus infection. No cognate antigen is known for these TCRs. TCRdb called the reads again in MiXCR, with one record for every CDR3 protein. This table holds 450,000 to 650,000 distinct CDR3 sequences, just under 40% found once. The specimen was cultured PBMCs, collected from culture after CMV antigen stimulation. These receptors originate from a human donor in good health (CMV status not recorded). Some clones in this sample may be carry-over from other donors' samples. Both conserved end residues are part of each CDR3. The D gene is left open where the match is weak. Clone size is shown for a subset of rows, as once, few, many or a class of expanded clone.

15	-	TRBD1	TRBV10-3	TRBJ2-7	TGTGCCATCAGTGTGGGGGACAGGGGGCTTTACGAGCAGTACTTC	CAISVGDRGLYEQYF
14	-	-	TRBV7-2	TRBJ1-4	TGTGCCAGCGCGCGAGGGGGGGGCAGTGAAAAACTGTTTTTT	CASARGGGSEKLFF
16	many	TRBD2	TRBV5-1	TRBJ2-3	TGCGCCAGCAGGCCCGGACTAGCAGATAGCACAGATACGCAGTATTTT	CASRPGLADSTDTQYF
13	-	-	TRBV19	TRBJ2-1	TGTGCCAGTAGTATCCGCTCCTACAATGAGCAGTTCTTC	CASSIRSYNEQFF
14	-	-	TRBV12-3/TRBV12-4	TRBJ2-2	TGTGCCAGCACCCCTCCAGGGGTGACCGGGGAGCTGTTTTTT	CASTPPGVTGELFF
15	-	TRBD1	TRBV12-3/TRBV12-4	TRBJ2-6	TGTGCCAGCAGTAATACAGGGGCTGGGGCCAACGTCCTGACTTTC	CASSNTGAGANVLTF
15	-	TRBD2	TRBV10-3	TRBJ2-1	TGTGCCATCAGGTCGACTAGCTCGTCCTACAATGAGCAGTTCTTC	CAIRSTSSSYNEQFF
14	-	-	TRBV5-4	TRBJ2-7	TGTGCCAGCAGCTTGGGTGGCAGGGAACACGAGCAGTACTTC	CASSLGGREHEQYF
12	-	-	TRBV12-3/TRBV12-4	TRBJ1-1	TGTGCCAGCAGTTTAGCCTGGGGAGAAGCTTTCTTT	CASSLAWGEAFF
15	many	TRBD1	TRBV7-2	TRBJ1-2	TGTGCCAGCAGCTTACCTGGGACAGGGATCATTGGCTACACCTTC	CASSLPGTGIIGYTF
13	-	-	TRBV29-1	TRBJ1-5	TGCAGCGTTGGTGAACATAGCAATCAGCCCCAGCATTTT	CSVGEHSNQPQHF
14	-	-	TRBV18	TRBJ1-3	TGTGCCAGCTCACCCACGCGTTGGGGAAACACCATATATTTT	CASSPTRWGNTIYF
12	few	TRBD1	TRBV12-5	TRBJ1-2	TGTGCTAGTGGGGTGACAGGGAATGGCTACACCTTC	CASGVTGNGYTF
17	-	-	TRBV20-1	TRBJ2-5	TGCAGTGCTAGAGATTCCCCCCGCCCCAGCGGGCGGGAGACCCAGTACTTC	CSARDSPRPSGRETQYF
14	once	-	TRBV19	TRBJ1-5	TGTGCCAGTAGTTTCTCCAGAAGCAATCAGCCCCAGCATTTT	CASSFSRSNQPQHF
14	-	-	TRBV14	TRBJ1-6	TGTGCCAGCAGCCAAGGTCCAGGGAGATCACCCCTCCACTTT	CASSQGPGRSPLHF
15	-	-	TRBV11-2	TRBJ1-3	TGTGCCAGCAGCCGAATAAAGAGCTCTGGAAACACCATATATTTT	CASSRIKSSGNTIYF
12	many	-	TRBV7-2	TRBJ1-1	TGTGCCAGCAGCTTAAACGGCGGGGAAGCTTTCTTT	CASSLNGGEAFF
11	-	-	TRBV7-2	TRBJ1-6	TGTGCCAGCAGCTTAGGACAAGAACTCCACTTT	CASSLGQELHF
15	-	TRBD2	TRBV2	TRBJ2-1	TGTGCCAGCAGTTACCCAGCGGGGGGGCTCGATGAGCAGTTCTTC	CASSYPAGGLDEQFF
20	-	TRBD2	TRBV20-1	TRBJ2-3	TGCAGTGCTAGTACCTCTTTGGGACTAGCGGGGGGGCTTAACACAGATACGCAGTATTTT	CSASTSLGLAGGLNTDTQYF
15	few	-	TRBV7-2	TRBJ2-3	TGTGCCAGCAGCCCTCGTTGGGTCTCCACAGATACGCAGTATTTT	CASSPRWVSTDTQYF
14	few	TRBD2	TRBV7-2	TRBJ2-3	TGTGCCAGCAGCTTTGGGGTGGGGGGGGATACGCAGTATTTT	CASSFGVGGDTQYF
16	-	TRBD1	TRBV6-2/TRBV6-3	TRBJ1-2	TGTGCCAGCAGTTACGGTGGGACAGGTGTGTCTGACGGCTACACCTTC	CASSYGGTGVSDGYTF
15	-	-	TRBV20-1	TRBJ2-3	TGCAGTGCCGGAGACGGGGGTCCATTCACAGATACGCAGTATTTT	CSAGDGGPFTDTQYF
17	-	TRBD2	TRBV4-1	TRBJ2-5	TGCGCCAGCAGCCAAGCTCGACTAGCGGGGGGGGCAGAGACCCAGTACTTC	CASSQARLAGGAETQYF
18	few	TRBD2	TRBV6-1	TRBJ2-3	TGTGCCAGCAGTGAAGTCCTAGCGGGGCCCCTTAGCACAGATACGCAGTATTTT	CASSEVLAGPLSTDTQYF
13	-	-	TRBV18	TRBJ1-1	TGTGCCAGCTCACTTAGGGCCATAACTGAAGCTTTCTTT	CASSLRAITEAFF
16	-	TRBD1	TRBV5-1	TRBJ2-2	TGCGCCAGCAGTTTCCCCGGACAGGGGTACACCGGGGAGCTGTTTTTT	CASSFPGQGYTGELFF
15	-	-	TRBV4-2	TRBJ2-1	TGTGCCAGCAGCCCCGGAAACCCTCGAGCCAATGAGCAGTTCTTC	CASSPGNPRANEQFF
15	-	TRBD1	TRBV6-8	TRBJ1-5	TGTGCCAGCAGCTCGGGACAGCGTAGCAATCAGCCCCAGCATTTT	CASSSGQRSNQPQHF
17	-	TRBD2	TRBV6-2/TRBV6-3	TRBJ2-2	TGTGCCAGCAGTTTAACTAGCGTGGCCTGGGGCACCGGGGAGCTGTTTTTT	CASSLTSVAWGTGELFF
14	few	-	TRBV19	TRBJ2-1	TGTGCCAGTAGTAGGCTAGATTTCTACAATGAGCAGTTCTTC	CASSRLDFYNEQFF
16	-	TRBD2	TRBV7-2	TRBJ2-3	TGTGCCAGCAGCTTAGCGGGCGGGGGAGGCGCAGATACGCAGTATTTT	CASSLAGGGGADTQYF
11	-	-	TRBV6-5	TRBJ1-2	TGTGCCAGCAGTCAACCCCCCGTCTACACCTTC	CASSQPPVYTF
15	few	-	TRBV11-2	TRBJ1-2	TGTGCCAGCAGCCCCGAGCAAGGCCCAGAGCATGGCTACACCTTC	CASSPEQGPEHGYTF
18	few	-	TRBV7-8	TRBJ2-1	TGTGCCAGCACCCTAGGGGCGGATCCGGGAGATGTTAACAATGAGCAGTTCTTC	CASTLGADPGDVNNEQFF
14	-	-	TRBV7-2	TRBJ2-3	TGTGCCAGCAGCTTAGCCATAGCTACAGATACGCAGTATTTT	CASSLAIATDTQYF
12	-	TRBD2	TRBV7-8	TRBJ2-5	TGTGCCAGCGGGGGGGGGGGAGAGACCCAGTACTTC	CASGGGGETQYF
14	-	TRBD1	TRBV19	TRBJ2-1	TGTGCCACCTCGGGACAGGGGGGGGAAAATGAGCAGTTCTTC	CATSGQGGENEQFF
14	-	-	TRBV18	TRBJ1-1	TGTGCCAGCTCACCAGGGGCGGGGATCACTGAAGCTTTCTTT	CASSPGAGITEAFF
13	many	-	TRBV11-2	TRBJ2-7	TGTGCCAGCAGCTTATCCCAGACCTACGAGCAGTACTTC	CASSLSQTYEQYF
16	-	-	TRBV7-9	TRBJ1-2	TGTGCCAGCAGCTTAGTGCTTGGGGTCCGAAACTATGGCTACACCTTC	CASSLVLGVRNYGYTF
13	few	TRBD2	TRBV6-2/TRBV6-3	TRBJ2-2	TGTGCCAGCAGAACTAGCGGGACCGGGGAGCTGTTTTTT	CASRTSGTGELFF
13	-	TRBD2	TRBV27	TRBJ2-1	TGTGCCAGCAGTTTCGGGAGGATCGATGAGCAGTTCTTC	CASSFGRIDEQFF
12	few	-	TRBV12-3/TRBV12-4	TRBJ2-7	TGTGCCAGCAGTCCCTGGTTTGGCGAGCAGTACTTC	CASSPWFGEQYF
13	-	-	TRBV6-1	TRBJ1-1	TGTGCCAGCAGTGAAGGCATACCCCGAAAAGCTTTCTTT	CASSEGIPRKAFF
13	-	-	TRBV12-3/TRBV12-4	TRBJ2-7	TGTGCCAGCAGCTCCCACACGGCCTACGAGCAGTACTTC	CASSSHTAYEQYF
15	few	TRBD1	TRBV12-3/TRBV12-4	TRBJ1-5	TGTGCCAGCAGACGACAGGGGGCGCCGCGGCAGCCCCAGCATTTT	CASRRQGAPRQPQHF
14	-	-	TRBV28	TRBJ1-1	TGTGCCAGCAGTTCTCACTATCGTAACACTGAAGCTTTCTTT	CASSSHYRNTEAFF
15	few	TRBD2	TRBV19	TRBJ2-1	TGTGCCAGTAACCCTAGACTAGCGGGGGATCATGAGCAGTTCTTC	CASNPRLAGDHEQFF
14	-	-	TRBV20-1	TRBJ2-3	TGCAGTGCTCCCCGACCGACAGCCGAAGATACGCAGTATTTT	CSAPRPTAEDTQYF
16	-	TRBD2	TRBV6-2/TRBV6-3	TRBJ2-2	TGTGCCAGCAGAAAACTAGCGGGAGCCCTTCCCGGGGAGCTGTTTTTT	CASRKLAGALPGELFF